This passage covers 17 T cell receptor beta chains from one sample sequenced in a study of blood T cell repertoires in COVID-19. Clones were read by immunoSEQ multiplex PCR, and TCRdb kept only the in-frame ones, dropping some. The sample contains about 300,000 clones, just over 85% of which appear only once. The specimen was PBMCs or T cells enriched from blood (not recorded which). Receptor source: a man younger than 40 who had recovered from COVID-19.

This CDR3 reads CASSLLRNTEAFF. CDR3 in DNA: TGTGCCAGCAGTTTACTACGGAACACTGAAGCTTTCTTT. The J gene is TRBJ1-1, the V gene TRBV12-3 or TRBV12-4; no clear D gene. V was pared by 2 bases and J by 1 base, with 5 bases between. CDR3 length: 13 residues.

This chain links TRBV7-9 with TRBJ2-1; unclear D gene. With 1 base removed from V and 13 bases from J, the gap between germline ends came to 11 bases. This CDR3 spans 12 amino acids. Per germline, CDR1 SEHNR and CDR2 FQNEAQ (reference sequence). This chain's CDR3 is CASSLEVTYQFF. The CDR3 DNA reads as TGTGCCAGCAGCTTAGAGGTGACATATCAGTTCTTC.

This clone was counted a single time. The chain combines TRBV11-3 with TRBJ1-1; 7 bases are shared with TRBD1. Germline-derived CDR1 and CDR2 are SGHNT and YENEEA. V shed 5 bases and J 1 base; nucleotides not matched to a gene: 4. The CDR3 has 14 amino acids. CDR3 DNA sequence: TGTGCCAGCAGCATCGGACAGGAGAACACTGAAGCTTTCTTT. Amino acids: CASSIGQENTEAFF.

In DNA, the CDR3 is TGCGCCAGCAGTGACGGAGGGTACAATGAGCAGTTCTTC. It yields the protein CASSDGGYNEQFF. The rearrangement links TRBV5-1 to TRBJ2-1; D perhaps matches TRBD2 (6 bases). In germline, CDR1 is SGHRS, CDR2 YFSETQ. V was trimmed by 5 bases and J by 4 bases, leaving 10 bases between them. The CDR3 has 13 residues.

The CDR3 sequence is CASSPAGTSETQYF. The CDR3 DNA is TGTGCCAGTAGTCCCGCCGGGACATCGGAGACCCAGTACTTC. The gene calls are TRBV19 and TRBJ2-5; D is perhaps TRBD1 (6 bases). The CDR3 spans 14 residues. CDR1 and CDR2 from the germline V gene are LNHDA and SQIVND (reference sequence). V was pared by 5 bases and J by 5 bases, with 15 bases between. Supplemented by reference TRBV19 and TRBJ2-5, the full variable domain reads DGGITQSPKYLFRKEGQNVTLSCEQNLNHDAMYWYRQDPGQGLRLIYYSQIVNDFQKGDIAEGYSVSREKKESFPLTVTSAQKNPTAFYLCASSPAGTSETQYFGPGTRLLVL.

The CDR3 sequence is CASSLNYAAAFF. The CDR3 DNA sequence: TGTGCCAGCAGTCTCAACTATGCTGCAGCTTTCTTT. The chain uses TRBV28 and TRBJ1-1; unclear D gene. The CDR3 has 12 residues. With 5 bases removed from V and 10 bases from J, the gap between germline ends came to 14 bases. From germline, CDR1 is MDHEN and CDR2 SYDVKM. The entire variable domain, with the rest obtained from reference TRBV28 and TRBJ1-1, is as follows: DVKVTQSSRYLVKRTGEKVFLECVQDMDHENMFWYRQDPGLGLRLIYFSYDVKMKEKGDIPEGYSVSREKKERFSLILESASTNQTSMYLCASSLNYAAAFFGQGTRLTVV.

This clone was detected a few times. The CDR3 nucleotides read TGTGCCAGCAGCCAAGTTGAAACTAGCGGATTTTACGAGCAGTACTTC. It codes for CASSQVETSGFYEQYF. The chain is built from TRBV4-2 and TRBJ2-7; 8 bases line up with TRBD2. The CDR3 consists of 16 residues. In germline, CDR1 is LGHNA, CDR2 YNFKEQ. The V and J ends lost 1 base and 4 bases, in that order; junction bases with no gene match: 9.

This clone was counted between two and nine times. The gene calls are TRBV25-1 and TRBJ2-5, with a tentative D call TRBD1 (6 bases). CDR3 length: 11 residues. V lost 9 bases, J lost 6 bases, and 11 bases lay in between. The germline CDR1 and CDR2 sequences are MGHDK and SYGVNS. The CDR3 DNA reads TGTGCCAGGGGGGCAAACCAGACCCAGTACTTC. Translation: CARGANQTQYF.

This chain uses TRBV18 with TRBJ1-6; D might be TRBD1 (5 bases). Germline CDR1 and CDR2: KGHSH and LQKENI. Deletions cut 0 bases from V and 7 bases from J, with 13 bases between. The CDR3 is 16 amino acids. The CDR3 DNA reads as TGTGCCAGCTCACCACCGGGATCGGGGGACAATTCACCCCTCCACTTT. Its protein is CASSPPGSGDNSPLHF.

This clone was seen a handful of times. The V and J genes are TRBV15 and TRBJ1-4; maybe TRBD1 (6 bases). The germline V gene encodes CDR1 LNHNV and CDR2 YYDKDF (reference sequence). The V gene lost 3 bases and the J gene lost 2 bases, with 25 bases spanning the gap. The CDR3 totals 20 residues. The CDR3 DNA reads TGTGCCACCAGCAGGCCAGCCCGCCGGGACATCGCGAACACTAATGAAAAACTGTTTTTT. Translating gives CATSRPARRDIANTNEKLFF.

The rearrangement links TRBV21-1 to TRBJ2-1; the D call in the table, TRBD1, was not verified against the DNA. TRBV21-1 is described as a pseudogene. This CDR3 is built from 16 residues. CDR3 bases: TGTGCCAGCTCGACTCGGGACACCCACTTCTACAATGAGCAGTTCTTC. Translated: CASSTRDTHFYNEQFF.

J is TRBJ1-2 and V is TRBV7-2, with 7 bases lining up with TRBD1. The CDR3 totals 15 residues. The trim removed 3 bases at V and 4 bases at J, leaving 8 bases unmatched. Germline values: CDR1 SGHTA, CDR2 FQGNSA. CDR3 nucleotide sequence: TGTGCCAGCAGCTTCCCGGGACAGCCCATCTATGGCTACACCTTC. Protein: CASSFPGQPIYGYTF. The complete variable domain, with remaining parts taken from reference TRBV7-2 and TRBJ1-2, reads GAGVSQSPSNKVTEKGKDVELRCDPISGHTALYWYRQSLGQGLEFLIYFQGNSAPDKSGLPSDRFSAERTGGSVSTLTIQRTQQEDSAVYLCASSFPGQPIYGYTFGSGTRLTVV.

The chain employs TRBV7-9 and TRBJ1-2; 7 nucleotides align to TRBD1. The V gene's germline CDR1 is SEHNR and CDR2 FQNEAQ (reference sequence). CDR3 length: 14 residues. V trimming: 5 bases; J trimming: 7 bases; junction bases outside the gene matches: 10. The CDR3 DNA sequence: TGTGCCAGCAGCCCGATCGACAGGGCGGGTGGCTACACCTTC. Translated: CASSPIDRAGGYTF.

CDR3 DNA: TGTGCCAGCAGCTTGTGGGGCGGCAGCGCCTATGGCTACACCTTC. Residues: CASSLWGGSAYGYTF. The chain combines TRBV5-6 with TRBJ1-2; TRBD1 is a possible D gene (5 bases). Germline loops: CDR1 SGHDT, CDR2 YYEEEE. V gave up 1 base and J gave up 4 bases, with 14 bases separating them. This CDR3 spans 15 amino acids.

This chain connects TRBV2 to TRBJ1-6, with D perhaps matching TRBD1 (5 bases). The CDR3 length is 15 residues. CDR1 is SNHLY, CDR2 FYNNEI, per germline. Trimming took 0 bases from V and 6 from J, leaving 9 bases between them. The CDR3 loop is CASSEAEDSNSPLHF. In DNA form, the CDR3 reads TGTGCCAGCAGTGAAGCGGAAGACAGTAATTCACCCCTCCACTTT. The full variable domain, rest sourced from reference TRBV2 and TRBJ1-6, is EPEVTQTPSHQVTQMGQEVILRCVPISNHLYFYWYRQILGQKVEFLVSFYNNEISEKSEIFDDQFSVERPDGSNFTLKIRSTKLEDSAMYFCASSEAEDSNSPLHFGNGTRLTVT.

The CDR3 coding sequence is TGTGCCAGCGCCCGCAGGGATACCTTAGAGACCCAGTACTTC. Protein product: CASARRDTLETQYF. V usage is TRBV2 and J usage is TRBJ2-5; TRBD1 is a possible D gene (5 bases). Germline V lookup: CDR1 SNHLY, CDR2 FYNNEI. V was pared by 8 bases and J by 4 bases, with 17 bases between. CDR3 size: 14 residues.

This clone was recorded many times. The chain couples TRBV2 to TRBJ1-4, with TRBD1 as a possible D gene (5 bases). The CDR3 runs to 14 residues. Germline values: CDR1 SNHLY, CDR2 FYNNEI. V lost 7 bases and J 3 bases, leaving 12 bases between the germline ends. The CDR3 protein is CASTRQRSNEKLFF. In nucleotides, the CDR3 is TGTGCCAGCACTCGACAGCGATCTAATGAAAAACTGTTTTTT.